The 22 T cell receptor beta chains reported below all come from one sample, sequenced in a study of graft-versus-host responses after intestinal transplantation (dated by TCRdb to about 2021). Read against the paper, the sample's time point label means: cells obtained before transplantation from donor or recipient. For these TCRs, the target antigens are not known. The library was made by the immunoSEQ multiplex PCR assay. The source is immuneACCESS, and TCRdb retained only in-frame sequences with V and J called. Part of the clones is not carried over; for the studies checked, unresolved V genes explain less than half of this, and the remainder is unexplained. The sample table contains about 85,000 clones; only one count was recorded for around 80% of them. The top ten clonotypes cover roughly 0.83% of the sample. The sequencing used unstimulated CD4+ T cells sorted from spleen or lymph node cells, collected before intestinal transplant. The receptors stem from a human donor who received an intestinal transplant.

The CDR3 region has the DNA TGCAGCGTAGGGACTGCCTCCTACGAGCAGTACTTC. It translates to CSVGTASYEQYF. The rearrangement links TRBV29-1 to TRBJ2-7, with D maybe TRBD2 (6 bases). The CDR3 is 12 amino acids. Trimming removed 6 bases from V and 0 bases from J, with 9 bases in between. The germline V gene has CDR1 SQVTM and CDR2 ANQGSEA.

The CDR3 DNA follows: TGTGCCAGCAGATCAGACAGGGGTATATCCTACGAGCAGTACTTC. Translated: CASRSDRGISYEQYF. V usage is TRBV6-5 and J usage is TRBJ2-7, with 8 bases fitting TRBD1. The germline gives CDR1 MNHEY, CDR2 SVGAGI. Trimming took 6 bases from V and 1 from J; bases not matched to a gene: 8. This CDR3 is 15 amino acids long.

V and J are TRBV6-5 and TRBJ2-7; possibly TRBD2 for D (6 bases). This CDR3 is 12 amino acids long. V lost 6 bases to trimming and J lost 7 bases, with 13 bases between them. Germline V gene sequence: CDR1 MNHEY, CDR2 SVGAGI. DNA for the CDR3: TGTGCCAGCAGGACGGGGGTTAATGAGCAGTACTTC. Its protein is CASRTGVNEQYF.

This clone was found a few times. The CDR3 loop reads CASSLEYGGYEQYF. The DNA of the CDR3 is TGCGCCAGCAGCTTGGAGTACGGGGGCTACGAGCAGTACTTC. The V gene is TRBV5-1, the J gene TRBJ2-7; D perhaps matches TRBD2 (6 bases). Trimming took off 0 bases at V and 3 bases at J, with 10 bases between the two ends. Germline V lookup: CDR1 SGHRS, CDR2 YFSETQ. The CDR3 spans 14 residues.

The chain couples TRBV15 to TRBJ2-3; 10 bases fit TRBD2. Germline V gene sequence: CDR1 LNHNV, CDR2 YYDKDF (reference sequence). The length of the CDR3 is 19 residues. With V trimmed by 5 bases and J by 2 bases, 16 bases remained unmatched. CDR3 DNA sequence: TGTGCCACCAGCGACCCGGGACTAGCGACCAGGGACCCCACAGATACGCAGTATTTT. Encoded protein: CATSDPGLATRDPTDTQYF.

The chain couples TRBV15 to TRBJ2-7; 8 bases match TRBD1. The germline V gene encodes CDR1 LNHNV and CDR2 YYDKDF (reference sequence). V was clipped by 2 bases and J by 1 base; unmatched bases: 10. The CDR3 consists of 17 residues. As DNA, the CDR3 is TGTGCCACCAGCAGATTACCTCCGGGACAGGTTTCCTACGAGCAGTACTTC. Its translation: CATSRLPPGQVSYEQYF. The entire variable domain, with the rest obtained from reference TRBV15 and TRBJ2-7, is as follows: DAMVIQNPRYQVTQFGKPVTLSCSQTLNHNVMYWYQQKSSQAPKLLFHYYDKDFNNEADTPDNFQSRRPNTSFCFLDIRSPGLGDTAMYLCATSRLPPGQVSYEQYFGPGTRLTVT.

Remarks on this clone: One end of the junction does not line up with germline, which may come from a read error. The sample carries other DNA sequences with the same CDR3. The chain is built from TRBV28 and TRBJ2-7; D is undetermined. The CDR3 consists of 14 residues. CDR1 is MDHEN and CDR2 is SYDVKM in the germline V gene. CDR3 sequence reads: CASSLGRYSYEQYF. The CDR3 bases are TGCGCCAGCAGTTTAGGTCGGTACTCCTACGAGCAGTACTTC.

CDR3 region: CASSPGTVKNEKLFF. The CDR3, as DNA: TGTGCCAGCAGCCCCGGGACAGTTAAAAATGAAAAACTGTTTTTT. The chain combines TRBV6-5 with TRBJ1-4; 7 bases line up with TRBD1. The V gene end was trimmed by 6 bases and the J gene end by 5 bases; junction bases not matched to a gene: 9. CDR1 is MNHEY, CDR2 SVGAGI, per germline. The CDR3 is made up of 15 amino acids.

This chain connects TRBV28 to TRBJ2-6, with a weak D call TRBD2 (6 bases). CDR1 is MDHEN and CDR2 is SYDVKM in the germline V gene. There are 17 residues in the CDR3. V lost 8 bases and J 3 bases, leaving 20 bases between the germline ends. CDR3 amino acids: CASGGSGSPFGANVLTF. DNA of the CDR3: TGTGCCAGCGGGGGGTCAGGGTCTCCTTTTGGGGCCAACGTCCTGACTTTC.

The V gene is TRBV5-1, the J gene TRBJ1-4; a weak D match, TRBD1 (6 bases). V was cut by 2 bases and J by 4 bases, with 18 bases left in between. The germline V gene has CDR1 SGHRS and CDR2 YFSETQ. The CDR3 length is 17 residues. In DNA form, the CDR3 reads TGCGCCAGCAGCTTTAGGATTGGGGGGGCCGGTAATGAAAAACTGTTTTTT. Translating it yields CASSFRIGGAGNEKLFF.

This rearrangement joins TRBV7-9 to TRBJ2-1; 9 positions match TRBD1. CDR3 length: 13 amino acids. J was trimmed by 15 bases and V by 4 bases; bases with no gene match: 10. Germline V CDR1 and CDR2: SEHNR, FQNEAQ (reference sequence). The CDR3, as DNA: TGTGCCAGCAGCTACAACCGGGACAGGGATCTGTTCTTC. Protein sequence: CASSYNRDRDLFF.

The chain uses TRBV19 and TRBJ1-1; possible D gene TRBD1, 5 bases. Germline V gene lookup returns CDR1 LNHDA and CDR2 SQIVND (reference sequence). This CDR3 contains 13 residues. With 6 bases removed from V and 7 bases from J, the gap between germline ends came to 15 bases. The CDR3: CASRVRAGFEAFF. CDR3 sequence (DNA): TGTGCCAGTAGAGTCAGGGCCGGGTTTGAAGCTTTCTTT.

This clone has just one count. The CDR3 coding sequence is TGTGCCAGCTCACCACCCGGGGTCCGTTTTGGAAACACCATATATTTT. Translation gives CASSPPGVRFGNTIYF. The chain has TRBV18 and TRBJ1-3; D not resolved. V was pared by 0 bases and J by 3 bases, with 12 bases between. The CDR3 has 16 amino acids. Germline CDR1 KGHSH, CDR2 LQKENI.

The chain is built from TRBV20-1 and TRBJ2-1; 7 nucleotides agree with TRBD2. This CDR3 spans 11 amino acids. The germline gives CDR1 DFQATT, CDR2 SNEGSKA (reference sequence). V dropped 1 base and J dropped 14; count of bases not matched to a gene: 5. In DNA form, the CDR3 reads TGCAGTGCTAGAGGGCTAGCGGTTGAGTTCTTC. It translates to CSARGLAVEFF.

CDR3 protein: CASSHGKGGPTEAFF. CDR3 nucleotides: TGTGCCAGCAGCCACGGCAAGGGGGGGCCCACTGAAGCTTTCTTT. The J gene is TRBJ1-1, the V gene TRBV5-4; possibly TRBD1 for D (6 bases). V lost 4 bases, J lost 4 bases, and 17 bases lay in between. Germline CDR1 and CDR2: SGHNT and YYREEE (reference sequence). The CDR3 contains 15 residues.

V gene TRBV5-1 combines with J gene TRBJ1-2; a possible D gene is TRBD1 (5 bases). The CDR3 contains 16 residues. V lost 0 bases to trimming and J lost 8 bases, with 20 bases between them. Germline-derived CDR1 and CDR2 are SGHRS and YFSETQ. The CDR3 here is CASSLALYGQGGGYTF. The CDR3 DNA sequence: TGCGCCAGCAGCTTGGCGCTGTACGGCCAGGGCGGAGGCTACACCTTC. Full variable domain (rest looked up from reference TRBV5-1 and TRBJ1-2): KAGVTQTPRYLIKTRGQQVTLSCSPISGHRSVSWYQQTPGQGLQFLFEYFSETQRNKGNFPGRFSGRQFSNSRSEMNVSTLELGDSALYLCASSLALYGQGGGYTFGSGTRLTVV.

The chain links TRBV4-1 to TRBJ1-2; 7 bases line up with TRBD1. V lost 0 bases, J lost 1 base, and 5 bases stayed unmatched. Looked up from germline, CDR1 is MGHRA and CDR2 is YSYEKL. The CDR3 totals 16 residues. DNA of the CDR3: TGCGCCAGCAGCCAAGATGGGGACAGCGATAACTATGGCTACACCTTC. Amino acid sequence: CASSQDGDSDNYGYTF.

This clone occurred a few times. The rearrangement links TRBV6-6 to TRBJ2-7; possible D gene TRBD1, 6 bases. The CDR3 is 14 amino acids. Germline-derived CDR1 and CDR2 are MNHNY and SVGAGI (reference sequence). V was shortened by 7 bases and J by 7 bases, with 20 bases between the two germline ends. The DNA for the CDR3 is TGTGCCAGCACCTCCGGGACACCCTGGGGGGAGCAGTACTTC. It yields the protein CASTSGTPWGEQYF.

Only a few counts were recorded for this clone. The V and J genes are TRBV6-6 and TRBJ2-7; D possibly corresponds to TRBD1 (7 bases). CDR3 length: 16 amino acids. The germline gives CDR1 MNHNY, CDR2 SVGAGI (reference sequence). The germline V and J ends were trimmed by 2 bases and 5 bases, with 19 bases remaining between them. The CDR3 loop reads CASSYPKGGGGDEQYF. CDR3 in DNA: TGTGCCAGCAGTTACCCCAAGGGTGGAGGGGGCGACGAGCAGTACTTC.

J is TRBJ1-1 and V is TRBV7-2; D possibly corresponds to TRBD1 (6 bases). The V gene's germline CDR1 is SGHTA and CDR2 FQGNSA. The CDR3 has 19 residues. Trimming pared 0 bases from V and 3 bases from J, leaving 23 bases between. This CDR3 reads CASSLAAFSLGNRDTEAFF. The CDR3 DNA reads TGTGCCAGCAGCTTAGCTGCTTTTTCCCTGGGGAACAGGGACACTGAAGCTTTCTTT.

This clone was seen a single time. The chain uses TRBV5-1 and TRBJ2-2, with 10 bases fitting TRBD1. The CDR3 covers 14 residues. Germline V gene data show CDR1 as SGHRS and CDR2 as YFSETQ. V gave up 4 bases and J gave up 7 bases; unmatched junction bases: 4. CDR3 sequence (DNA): TGCGCCAGCAGCCGGGGACAGGGGAACGGGGAGCTGTTTTTT. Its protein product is CASSRGQGNGELFF.

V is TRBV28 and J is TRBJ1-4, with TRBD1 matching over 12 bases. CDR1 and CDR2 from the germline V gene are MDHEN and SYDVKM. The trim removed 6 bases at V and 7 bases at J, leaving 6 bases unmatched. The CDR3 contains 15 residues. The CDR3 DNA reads TGTGCCAGCAGGGGCGGGACAGGGGGCGGTGAAAAACTGTTTTTT. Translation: CASRGGTGGGEKLFF.